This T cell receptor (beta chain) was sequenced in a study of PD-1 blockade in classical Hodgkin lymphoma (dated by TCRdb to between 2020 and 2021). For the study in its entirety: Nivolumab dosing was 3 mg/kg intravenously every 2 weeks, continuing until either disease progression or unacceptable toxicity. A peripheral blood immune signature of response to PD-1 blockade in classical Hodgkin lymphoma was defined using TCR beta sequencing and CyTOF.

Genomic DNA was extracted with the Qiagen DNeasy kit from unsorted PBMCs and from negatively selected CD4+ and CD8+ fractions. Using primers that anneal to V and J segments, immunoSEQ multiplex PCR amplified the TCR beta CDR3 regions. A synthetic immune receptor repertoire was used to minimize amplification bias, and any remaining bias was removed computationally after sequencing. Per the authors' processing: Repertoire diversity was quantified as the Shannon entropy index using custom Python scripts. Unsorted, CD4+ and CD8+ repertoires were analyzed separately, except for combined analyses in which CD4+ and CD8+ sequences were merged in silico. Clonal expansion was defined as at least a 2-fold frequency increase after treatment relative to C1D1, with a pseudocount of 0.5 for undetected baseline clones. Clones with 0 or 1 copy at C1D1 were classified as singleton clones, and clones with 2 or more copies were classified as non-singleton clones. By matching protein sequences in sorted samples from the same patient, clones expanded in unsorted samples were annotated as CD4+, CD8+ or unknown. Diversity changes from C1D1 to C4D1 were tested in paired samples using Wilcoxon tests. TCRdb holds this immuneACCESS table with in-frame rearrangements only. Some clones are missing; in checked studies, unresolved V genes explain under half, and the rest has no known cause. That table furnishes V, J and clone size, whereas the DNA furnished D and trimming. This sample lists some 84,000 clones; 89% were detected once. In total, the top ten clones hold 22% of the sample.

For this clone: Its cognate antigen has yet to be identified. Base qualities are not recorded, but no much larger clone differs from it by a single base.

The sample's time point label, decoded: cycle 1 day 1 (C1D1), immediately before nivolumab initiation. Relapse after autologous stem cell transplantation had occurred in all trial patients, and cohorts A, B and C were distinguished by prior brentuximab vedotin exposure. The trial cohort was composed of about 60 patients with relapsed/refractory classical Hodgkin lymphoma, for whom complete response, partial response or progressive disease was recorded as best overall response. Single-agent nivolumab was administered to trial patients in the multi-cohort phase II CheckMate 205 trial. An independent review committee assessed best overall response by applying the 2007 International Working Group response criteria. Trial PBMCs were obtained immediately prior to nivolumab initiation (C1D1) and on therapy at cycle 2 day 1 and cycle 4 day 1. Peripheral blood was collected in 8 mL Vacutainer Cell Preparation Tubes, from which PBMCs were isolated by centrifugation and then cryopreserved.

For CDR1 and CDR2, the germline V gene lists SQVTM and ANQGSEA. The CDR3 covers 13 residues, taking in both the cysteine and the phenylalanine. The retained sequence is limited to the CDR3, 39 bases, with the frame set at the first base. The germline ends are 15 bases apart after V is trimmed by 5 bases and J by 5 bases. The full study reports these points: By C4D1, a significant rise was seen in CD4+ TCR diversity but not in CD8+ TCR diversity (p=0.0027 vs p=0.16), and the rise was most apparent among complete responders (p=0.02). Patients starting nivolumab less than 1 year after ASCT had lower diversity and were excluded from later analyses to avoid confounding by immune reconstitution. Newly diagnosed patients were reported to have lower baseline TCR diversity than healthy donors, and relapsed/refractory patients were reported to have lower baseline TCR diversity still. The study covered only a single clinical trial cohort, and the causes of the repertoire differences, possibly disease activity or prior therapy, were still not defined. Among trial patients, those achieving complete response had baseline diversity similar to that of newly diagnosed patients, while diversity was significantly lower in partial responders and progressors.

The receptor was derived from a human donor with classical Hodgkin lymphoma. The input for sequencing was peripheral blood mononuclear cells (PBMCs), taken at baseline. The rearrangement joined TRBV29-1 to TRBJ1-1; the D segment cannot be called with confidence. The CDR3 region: CSVSETSTTEAFF. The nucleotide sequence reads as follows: TGCAGCGTTTCCGAGACAAGTACTACTGAAGCTTTCTTT.